Listed below are T cell receptor beta chains from one sample, sequenced in a study of blood T cell repertoires in COVID-19. Assay: immunoSEQ multiplex PCR; the TCRdb copy retains only in-frame clones and omits some. Of around 300,000 clones listed, almost 90% are singletons. Sequencing input: peripheral blood. The receptors derive from a woman aged 40 to 49 with COVID-19, enrolled during active disease. Each CDR3 is given with its conserved first and last residue. The order of the fields is V gene, D gene, J gene, clone size, CDR3 DNA, CDR3 protein. D genes are given only for firm matches. Part of the rows lack a size; the others show once, few, many or a class for expanded clones.

>TRBV19|NA|TRBJ1-2|NA
TGTGCCAGTAGCGTTGGCAGTGGCTACACCTTC
CASSVGSGYTF
>TRBV3-1/TRBV3-2|NA|TRBJ2-5|NA
TGTGCCAGCAGCCAAAGGACTTTGGAGACCCAGTACTTC
CASSQRTLETQYF
>TRBV7-7|TRBD1|TRBJ1-3|once
TGTGCTATCCAGAGACAGGGGAAAAACACCATATATTTT
CAIQRQGKNTIYF
>TRBV5-4|NA|TRBJ1-2|NA
TGTGCCAGCAGCTCCAGGGCGCAGGGTCTAGACGGCTACACCTTC
CASSSRAQGLDGYTF
>TRBV24-1|TRBD2|TRBJ2-1|NA
TGTGCCACCAGTGATCAAAGCGGGGCCTCCTACAATGAGCAGTTCTTC
CATSDQSGASYNEQFF
>TRBV3-1/TRBV3-2|NA|TRBJ2-3|NA
TGTGCCAGCAGCCAAGGGAGACGGATCACAGATACGCAGTATTTT
CASSQGRRITDTQYF
>TRBV4-3|TRBD2|TRBJ2-7|NA
TGCGCCAGCAGCCAGGGGGGGTCCTACGAGCAGTACTTC
CASSQGGSYEQYF
>TRBV5-1|NA|TRBJ1-4|NA
TGCGCCAGCAGCGAACAGGGAGATGAAAAACTGTTTTTT
CASSEQGDEKLFF
>TRBV18|TRBD1|TRBJ1-6|NA
TGTGCCAGCTCACCGGGGACAGGGCTGAGCTCCTATAATTCACCCCTCCACTTT
CASSPGTGLSSYNSPLHF
>TRBV29-1|NA|TRBJ1-1|NA
TGCAGCGTTTCACGACGTCAGAGGCCTGAAGCTTTCTTT
CSVSRRQRPEAFF
>TRBV19|TRBD1|TRBJ1-5|NA
TGTGCCAGTAGCCCGGGACAGGGGAGAAATCAGCCCCAGCATTTT
CASSPGQGRNQPQHF
>TRBV29-1|NA|TRBJ2-3|NA
TGCAGCGTTGTCGTAGGGGCAGATACGCAGTATTTT
CSVVVGADTQYF
>TRBV15|TRBD1|TRBJ2-5|NA
TGTGCCACCAGCAGGGGGACAGGGAGAGAGACCCAGTACTTC
CATSRGTGRETQYF
>TRBV28|NA|TRBJ2-6|NA
TGTGCCAGCAGCCGTGGCGGGGACGGGGCCAACGTCCTGACTTTC
CASSRGGDGANVLTF
>TRBV7-2|NA|TRBJ1-5|NA
TGTGCCAGCAGCTTAGAGGGGGATCAGCCCCAGCATTTT
CASSLEGDQPQHF
>TRBV15|TRBD1|TRBJ2-7|once
TGTGCCACCAGCAGGACAGGGGTACTATACGAGCAGTACTTC
CATSRTGVLYEQYF